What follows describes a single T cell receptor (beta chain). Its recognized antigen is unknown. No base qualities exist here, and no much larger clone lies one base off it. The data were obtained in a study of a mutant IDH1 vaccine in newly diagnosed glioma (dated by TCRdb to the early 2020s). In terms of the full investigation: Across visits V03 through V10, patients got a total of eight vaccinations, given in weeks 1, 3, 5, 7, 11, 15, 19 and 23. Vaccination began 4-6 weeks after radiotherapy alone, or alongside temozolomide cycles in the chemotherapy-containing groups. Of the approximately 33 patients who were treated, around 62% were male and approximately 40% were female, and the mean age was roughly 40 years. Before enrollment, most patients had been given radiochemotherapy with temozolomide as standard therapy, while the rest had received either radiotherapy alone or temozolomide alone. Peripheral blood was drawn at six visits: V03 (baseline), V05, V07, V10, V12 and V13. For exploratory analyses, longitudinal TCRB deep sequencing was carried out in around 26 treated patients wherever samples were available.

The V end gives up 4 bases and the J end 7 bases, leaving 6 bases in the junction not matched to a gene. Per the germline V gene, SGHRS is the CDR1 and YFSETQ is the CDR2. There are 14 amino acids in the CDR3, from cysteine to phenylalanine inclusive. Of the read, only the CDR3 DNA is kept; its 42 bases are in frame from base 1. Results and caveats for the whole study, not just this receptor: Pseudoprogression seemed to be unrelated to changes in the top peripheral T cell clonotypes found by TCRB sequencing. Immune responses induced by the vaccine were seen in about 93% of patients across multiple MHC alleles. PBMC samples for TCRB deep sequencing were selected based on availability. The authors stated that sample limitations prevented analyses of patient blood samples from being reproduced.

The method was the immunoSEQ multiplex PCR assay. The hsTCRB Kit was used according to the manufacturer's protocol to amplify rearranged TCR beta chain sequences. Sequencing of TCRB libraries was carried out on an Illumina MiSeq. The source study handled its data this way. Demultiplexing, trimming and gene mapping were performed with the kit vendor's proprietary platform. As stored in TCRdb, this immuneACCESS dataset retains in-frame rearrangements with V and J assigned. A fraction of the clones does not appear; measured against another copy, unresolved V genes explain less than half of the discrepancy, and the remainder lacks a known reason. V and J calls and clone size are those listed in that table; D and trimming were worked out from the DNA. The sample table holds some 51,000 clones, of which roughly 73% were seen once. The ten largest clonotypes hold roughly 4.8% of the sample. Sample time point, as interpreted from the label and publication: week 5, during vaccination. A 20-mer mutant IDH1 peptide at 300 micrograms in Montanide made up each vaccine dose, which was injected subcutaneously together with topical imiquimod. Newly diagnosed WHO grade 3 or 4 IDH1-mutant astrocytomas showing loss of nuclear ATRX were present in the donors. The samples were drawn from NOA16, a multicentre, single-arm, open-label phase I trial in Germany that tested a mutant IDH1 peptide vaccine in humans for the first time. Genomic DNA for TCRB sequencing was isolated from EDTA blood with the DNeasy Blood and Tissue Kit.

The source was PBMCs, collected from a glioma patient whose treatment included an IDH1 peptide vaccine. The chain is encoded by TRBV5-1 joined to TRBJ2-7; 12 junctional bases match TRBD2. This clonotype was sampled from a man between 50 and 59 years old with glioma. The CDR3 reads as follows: CASSPSGGAEEQYF. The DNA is TGCGCCAGCAGCCCTAGCGGGGGGGCAGAGGAGCAGTACTTC.